The 24 T cell receptor beta chains below all came from one sample that was sequenced in a study of spatial heterogeneity in lung cancer. Sample time point: sample taken at primary tumor resection. Tumor, nontumor lung or frozen PBMC supplied whole RNA, sequenced without sorting. One entry per CDR3 protein, called by TCRdb with MiXCR from the 5' RACE reads. The sample carries about 22,000 distinct CDR3 sequences, less than 6% recorded once. The sequenced sample was PBMCs, obtained at surgery. These receptors all come from a male donor with early-stage non-small cell lung cancer.

This clonotype was counted a few times. The chain combines TRBV21-1 with TRBJ2-1; TRBD2 is the table's D call, not checked against the DNA. TRBV21-1 is classified as a pseudogene. There are 13 residues in the CDR3. Written as DNA, the CDR3 is TGTGCCAGTTCTCGAGGGGCCCCCAATGAGCAGTTCTTC. This sequence encodes CASSRGAPNEQFF.

This clonotype has ten or more counts. In DNA form, the CDR3 reads TGTGCCAGCAGTAGAACAGGGAATCAGCCCCAGCATTTT. It specifies CASSRTGNQPQHF. The chain is built from TRBV27 and TRBJ1-5, with D perhaps matching TRBD1 (6 bases). Trimming took 5 bases from V and 4 from J, leaving 9 bases between them. The CDR3 runs to 13 residues. The germline CDR1 and CDR2 sequences are MNHEY and SMNVEV (reference sequence).

The sample holds many counts of this clonotype. The chain joins TRBV29-1 to TRBJ2-7; tentative D call: TRBD1 (5 bases). V lost 3 bases, J lost 2 bases, and 17 bases lay in between. The CDR3 totals 15 residues. From germline, CDR1 is SQVTM and CDR2 ANQGSEA. The CDR3 DNA follows: TGCAGCGTTGAGCAAGACAGCGATCGGACCTACGAGCAGTACTTC. Translation: CSVEQDSDRTYEQYF.

Many counts were recorded for this clonotype. The chain combines TRBV29-1 with TRBJ2-3; D is tentatively TRBD1 or TRBD2 (5 bases each). This CDR3 contains 14 residues. CDR1 is SQVTM and CDR2 is ANQGSEA in the germline V gene. The V end was cut by 3 bases, the J end by 5 bases, with 15 bases between. The CDR3 coding sequence is TGCAGCGTTGACTGGGACGACTCGATAGATACGCAGTATTTT. Amino acids: CSVDWDDSIDTQYF.

This clonotype was counted at least ten times. J is TRBJ2-4 and V is TRBV7-2, with 8 bases matching TRBD1. CDR1 SGHTA and CDR2 FQGNSA come from the germline V gene. V dropped 5 bases and J dropped 1; count of bases not matched to a gene: 13. The CDR3 is 18 residues long. Here the CDR3 DNA reads TGTGCCAGCAGCCCGACCCCGACAGGGGCGCTCGCCAAAAACATTCAGTACTTC. It codes for CASSPTPTGALAKNIQYF.

This clonotype was counted ten times or more. The rearrangement joins TRBV11-2 to TRBJ2-7; no reliable D call. The CDR3 totals 12 residues. The germline V and J ends were trimmed by 3 bases and 1 base, with 4 bases remaining between them. The V gene's germline CDR1 is SGHAT and CDR2 FQNNGV. In DNA form, the CDR3 reads TGTGCCAGCAGCTTCCAATCCTACGAGCAGTACTTC. Amino acids: CASSFQSYEQYF. Full variable domain (missing parts from reference TRBV11-2 and TRBJ2-7): EAGVAQSPRYKIIEKRQSVAFWCNPISGHATLYWYQQILGQGPKLLIQFQNNGVVDDSQLPKDRFSAERLKGVDSTLKIQPAKLEDSAVYLCASSFQSYEQYFGPGTRLTVT.

V gene TRBV18 combines with J gene TRBJ2-5, with 8 bases identical to TRBD2. Germline V gene data show CDR1 as KGHSH and CDR2 as LQKENI. Trimming took 1 base from V and 5 from J; bases not matched to a gene: 15. The CDR3 is made up of 18 amino acids. The CDR3 DNA reads TGTGCCAGCTCACCACAATTAGAACTAGCGGCCGGAGGGGAGACCCAGTACTTC. Encoded protein: CASSPQLELAAGGETQYF.

The V and J genes are TRBV20-1 and TRBJ2-2, with 7 bases fitting TRBD1. The CDR3 has 12 amino acids. Germline CDR1 is DFQATT and CDR2 is SNEGSKA (reference sequence). Unmatched junction bases numbered 1, after V lost 7 bases and J lost 2 bases. CDR3 loop: CSGQGNTGELFF. The CDR3 nucleotides read TGCAGTGGACAGGGAAACACCGGGGAGCTGTTTTTT.

This clonotype was counted at least ten times. V usage is TRBV5-4 and J usage is TRBJ2-1, with 11 bases matching TRBD2. The CDR3 extends over 15 amino acids. Trimming removed 0 bases from V and 10 bases from J; junction bases left unmatched: 6. Per the germline V gene, CDR1 is SGHNT and CDR2 is YYREEE (reference sequence). In nucleotides, the CDR3 is TGTGCCAGCAGCTTGGGTAGCGGGAGGGCCGGCGAGCAGTTCTTC. Its translation: CASSLGSGRAGEQFF. Supplemented by reference TRBV5-4 and TRBJ2-1, the full variable domain reads ETGVTQSPTHLIKTRGQQVTLRCSSQSGHNTVSWYQQALGQGPQFIFQYYREEENGRGNFPPRFSGLQFPNYSSELNVNALELDDSALYLCASSLGSGRAGEQFFGPGTRLTVL.

This clonotype was counted at least ten times. V is TRBV7-3 and J is TRBJ2-1; D not certain. With 5 bases removed from V and 3 bases from J, the gap between germline ends came to 17 bases. The CDR3 sequence is 16 residues long. CDR1 and CDR2 (germline): SGHTA, FQGTGA. The CDR3 sequence is CASSPKVRTLYNEQFF. In nucleotides, the CDR3 is TGTGCCAGCAGCCCAAAGGTCCGGACCCTCTACAATGAGCAGTTCTTC.

Ten or more counts support this clonotype. The chain uses TRBV20-1 and TRBJ2-1; TRBD2 matches 11 bases. Germline lookup yields CDR1 DFQATT and CDR2 SNEGSKA (reference sequence). The junction had 5 bases not matched to a gene; V was cut back by 1 base and J by 3 bases. This CDR3 has 16 residues. The chain's CDR3 is CSARVGSGRGYNEQFF. The CDR3 DNA sequence: TGCAGTGCTAGAGTAGGTAGCGGGAGGGGCTACAATGAGCAGTTCTTC.

The table lists this clonotype with a few counts. The CDR3 nucleotides are TGTGCCAGCAGTAGACAGCAGATAGAGACCCAGTACTTC. Its protein is CASSRQQIETQYF. The chain recombines TRBV2 with TRBJ2-5; perhaps TRBD1 as D (5 bases). The germline V gene has CDR1 SNHLY and CDR2 FYNNEI. Trimming removed 5 bases at V and 4 bases at J, with 11 bases between. There are 13 residues in the CDR3.

The table lists this clonotype with a few counts. The chain couples TRBV24-1 to TRBJ2-2; no clear D. This CDR3 spans 14 amino acids. The ends were cut back, 5 bases at V and 5 bases at J, with 11 bases in the middle. CDR1 and CDR2 from the germline V gene are KGHDR and SFDVKD. This chain's CDR3 is CATSGRAGTGELFF. CDR3 coding DNA: TGTGCCACCAGTGGTAGGGCCGGGACCGGGGAGCTGTTTTTT.

This clonotype was picked up many times. The CDR3 sequence is CASSLQNYGYTF. The CDR3, as DNA: TGTGCCAGCAGTCTCCAAAACTATGGCTACACCTTC. The chain joins TRBV12-3 or TRBV12-4 to TRBJ1-2; D unresolved. CDR3 length equals 12 residues. Trimming shortened V by 5 bases and J by 2 bases, and 6 bases separated the two germline ends.

The chain uses TRBV13 and TRBJ2-5, with a tentative D call TRBD1 (6 bases). V lost 5 bases, J lost 3 bases, and 19 bases lay in between. This CDR3 comprises 16 residues. Looked up from germline, CDR1 is PRHDT and CDR2 is FYEKMQ (reference sequence). Written as DNA, the CDR3 is TGTGCCAGCAGCGCGTACAGGGTGGAAGTCAAAGAGACCCAGTACTTC. This sequence encodes CASSAYRVEVKETQYF.

This clonotype occurred many times. Here the CDR3 DNA reads TGTGCCAGCAGCTCTAGGGAGAATACGCAGTATTTT. Encoded protein: CASSSRENTQYF. V usage is TRBV6-2 or TRBV6-3 and J usage is TRBJ2-3; D perhaps matches TRBD2 (5 bases). The CDR3 runs 12 residues. The germline V gene has CDR1 MNHEY and CDR2 SVGEGT. Trimming left V 6 bases short and J 7 bases short, with 11 bases between.

This clonotype was seen many times. The rearrangement joins TRBV10-3 to TRBJ1-2; D unresolved. This CDR3 comprises 13 residues. Trimming stripped 3 bases from V and 5 bases from J, with 10 bases between. CDR1 is ENHRY, CDR2 SYGVKD, per germline. CDR3 amino acids: CAISESGRYGYTF. For the CDR3, the DNA is TGTGCCATCAGTGAATCCGGACGGTATGGCTACACCTTC.

Ten or more counts support this clonotype. The chain recombines TRBV5-1 with TRBJ1-6; D not certain. With 5 bases removed from V and 0 bases from J, the gap between germline ends came to 12 bases. Germline V gives CDR1 SGHRS, CDR2 YFSETQ. This CDR3 comprises 16 residues. The CDR3 DNA reads as TGCGCCAGCAGGTCCAGTAAAGCCTCCTATAATTCACCCCTCCACTTT. The encoded protein is CASRSSKASYNSPLHF. Variable domain in full (rest from reference TRBV5-1 and TRBJ1-6): KAGVTQTPRYLIKTRGQQVTLSCSPISGHRSVSWYQQTPGQGLQFLFEYFSETQRNKGNFPGRFSGRQFSNSRSEMNVSTLELGDSALYLCASRSSKASYNSPLHFGNGTRLTVT.

This clonotype was seen repeatedly, ten times or more. The chain has TRBV7-6 and TRBJ2-2, with TRBD2 identical over 9 bases. The CDR3 covers 14 residues. V shed 2 bases, J shed 5 bases, and the junction held 0 bases outside the gene matches. Germline V gene data show CDR1 as SGHVS and CDR2 as FNYEAQ. The chain's CDR3 is CASSLSGGTGELFF. DNA for the CDR3: TGTGCCAGCAGCTTAAGCGGGGGGACCGGGGAGCTGTTTTTT. Drawing the rest from reference TRBV7-6 and TRBJ2-2, the complete variable domain is GAGVSQSPRYKVTKRGQDVALRCDPISGHVSLYWYRQALGQGPEFLTYFNYEAQQDKSGLPNDRFSAERPEGSISTLTIQRTEQRDSAMYRCASSLSGGTGELFFGEGSRLTVL.

There are a few counts of this clonotype. The rearrangement joins TRBV11-1 to TRBJ2-1, with D unclear. Trimming cost V 1 base and J 2 bases, with 12 bases left between them. Germline CDR1 SGHAT, CDR2 FQDESV (reference sequence). CDR3 length: 16 residues. CDR3 sequence (DNA): TGTGCCAGCAGCTTAGAGGTTTTAGTACCCTACAATGAGCAGTTCTTC. It yields the protein CASSLEVLVPYNEQFF. The variable domain in full, with the rest retrieved from reference TRBV11-1 and TRBJ2-1, is EAEVAQSPRYKITEKSQAVAFWCDPISGHATLYWYRQILGQGPELLVQFQDESVVDDSQLPKDRFSAERLKGVDSTLKIQPAELGDSAMYLCASSLEVLVPYNEQFFGPGTRLTVL.

This clonotype was recorded at least ten times. This rearrangement joins TRBV28 to TRBJ2-7, with 7 bases that match TRBD2. Germline assignment: CDR1 MDHEN and CDR2 SYDVKM. There are 14 residues in the CDR3. Losses at the gene ends were 1 base for V and 4 bases for J; bases not matched to a gene: 4. The CDR3 sequence is CASSLSGGFYEQYF. CDR3 DNA sequence: TGTGCCAGCAGTTTATCGGGAGGCTTTTACGAGCAGTACTTC.

This clonotype was counted at least ten times. J is TRBJ1-1 and V is TRBV4-1, with D hard to call. Between the trimmed V and J ends, which lost 3 bases and 8 bases, there was a span of 7 bases. Germline V gene lookup returns CDR1 MGHRA and CDR2 YSYEKL. The CDR3 sequence is 11 residues long. The CDR3 is CASSQGTEAFF. CDR3 nucleotide sequence: TGCGCCAGCAGCCAGGGAACGGAAGCTTTCTTT.

This clonotype was seen at least ten times. The chain carries TRBV5-6 and TRBJ1-5; possible D gene TRBD1, 5 bases. There are 17 residues in the CDR3. Germline V gene lookup returns CDR1 SGHDT and CDR2 YYEEEE. Trimming left V 2 bases short and J 1 base short, with 16 bases between. The CDR3 loop reads CASSFFGEGRSNQPQHF. The CDR3 DNA follows: TGTGCCAGCAGCTTCTTCGGAGAGGGGCGAAGCAATCAGCCCCAGCATTTT.

This clonotype was seen a few times. The chain employs TRBV12-3 or TRBV12-4 and TRBJ2-5, with TRBD2 as a possible D gene (6 bases). The CDR3 sequence is 14 residues long. V lost 6 bases, J lost 5 bases, and 16 bases lay in between. Written as DNA, the CDR3 is TGTGCCAGCAGAAAACGCGGAGGGACGGAGACCCAGTACTTC. Translated, it gives CASRKRGGTETQYF.